The entry below describes one TCR beta chain. The antigen is undetermined. The sample is drawn from a study of cytomegalovirus exposure and HLA in healthy donors. The CDR3 length is 17 residues. Per germline, CDR1 WNHNN and CDR2 SYGVQD (reference sequence). Losses at the gene ends were 4 bases for V and 1 base for J; bases not matched to a gene: 9. The PCR employed 60 Vbeta primers together with 13 Jbeta primers. Generated by immunoSEQ multiplex PCR, the TCRdb table keeps only in-frame clones and is missing some. The listing contains about 200,000 clones. Study-wide results and caveats: Researchers reported in a later analysis that a missense DCLRE1C variant was tied to TCR beta V- and J-gene trimming.

V and J are TRBV10-1 and TRBJ1-1; 10 positions match TRBD1. The receptor's source is a girl aged 2 to 10 in good health and CMV-seropositive. Sequenced: PBMCs. CDR3 in amino acids: CASSASGTGDPNTEAFF. The CDR3 region has the DNA TGCGCCAGCAGTGCAAGCGGGACAGGGGATCCGAACACTGAAGCTTTCTTT.